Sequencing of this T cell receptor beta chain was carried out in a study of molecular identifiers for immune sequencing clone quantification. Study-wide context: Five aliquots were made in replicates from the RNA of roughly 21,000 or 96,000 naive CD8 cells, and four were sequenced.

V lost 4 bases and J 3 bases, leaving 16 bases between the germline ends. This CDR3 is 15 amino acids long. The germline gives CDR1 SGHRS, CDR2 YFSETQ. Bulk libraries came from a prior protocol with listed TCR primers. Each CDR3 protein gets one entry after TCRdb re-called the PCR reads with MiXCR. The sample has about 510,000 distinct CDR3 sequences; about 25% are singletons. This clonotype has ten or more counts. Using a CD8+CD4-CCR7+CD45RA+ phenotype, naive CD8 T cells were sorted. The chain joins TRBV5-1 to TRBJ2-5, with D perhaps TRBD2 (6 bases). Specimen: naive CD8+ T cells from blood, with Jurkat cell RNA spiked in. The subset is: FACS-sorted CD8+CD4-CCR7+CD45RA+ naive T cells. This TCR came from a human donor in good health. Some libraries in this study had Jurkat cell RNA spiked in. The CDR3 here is CASSPLPGEEETQYF. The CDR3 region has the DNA TGCGCCAGCAGCCCCCTCCCGGGGGAGGAAGAGACCCAGTACTTC.